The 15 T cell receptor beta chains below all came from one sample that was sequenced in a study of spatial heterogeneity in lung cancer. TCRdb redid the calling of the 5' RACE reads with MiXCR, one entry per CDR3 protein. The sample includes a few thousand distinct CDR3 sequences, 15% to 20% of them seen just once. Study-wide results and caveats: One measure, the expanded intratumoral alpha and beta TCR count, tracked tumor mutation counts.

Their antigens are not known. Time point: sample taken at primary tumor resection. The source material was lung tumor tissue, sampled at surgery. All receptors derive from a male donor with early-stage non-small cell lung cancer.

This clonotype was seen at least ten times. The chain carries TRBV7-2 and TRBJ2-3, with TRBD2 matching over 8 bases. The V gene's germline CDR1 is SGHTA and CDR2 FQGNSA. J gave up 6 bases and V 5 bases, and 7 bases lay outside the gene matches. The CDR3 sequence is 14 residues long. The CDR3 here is CASSGGGQPDTQYF. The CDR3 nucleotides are TGTGCCAGCAGCGGCGGGGGGCAGCCGGATACGCAGTATTTT.

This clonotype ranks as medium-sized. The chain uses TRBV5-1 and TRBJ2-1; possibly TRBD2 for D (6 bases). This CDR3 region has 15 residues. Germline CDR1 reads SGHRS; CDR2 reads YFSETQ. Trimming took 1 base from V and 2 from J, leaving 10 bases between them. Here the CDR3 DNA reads TGCGCCAGCAGCTTGACGGGAGTAGCCTACAATGAGCAGTTCTTC. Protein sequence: CASSLTGVAYNEQFF.

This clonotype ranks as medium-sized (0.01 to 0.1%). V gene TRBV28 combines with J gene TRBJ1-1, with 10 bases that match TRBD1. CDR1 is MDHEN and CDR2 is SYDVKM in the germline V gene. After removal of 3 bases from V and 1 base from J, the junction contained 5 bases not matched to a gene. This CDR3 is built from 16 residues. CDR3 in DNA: TGTGCCAGCAGTTTCCGGGACAGGGGATGGAACACTGAAGCTTTCTTT. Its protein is CASSFRDRGWNTEAFF. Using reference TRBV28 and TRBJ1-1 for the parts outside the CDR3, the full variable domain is DVKVTQSSRYLVKRTGEKVFLECVQDMDHENMFWYRQDPGLGLRLIYFSYDVKMKEKGDIPEGYSVSREKKERFSLILESASTNQTSMYLCASSFRDRGWNTEAFFGQGTRLTVV.

The DNA of the CDR3 is TGTGCCAGCAGTTCCCAGGTTATCACCGGGGAGCTGTTTTTT. This codes for CASSSQVITGELFF. The rearrangement joins TRBV12-3 or TRBV12-4 to TRBJ2-2, with D unclear. CDR3 length: 14 amino acids. Trimming took 4 bases from V and 4 from J, leaving 10 bases between them.

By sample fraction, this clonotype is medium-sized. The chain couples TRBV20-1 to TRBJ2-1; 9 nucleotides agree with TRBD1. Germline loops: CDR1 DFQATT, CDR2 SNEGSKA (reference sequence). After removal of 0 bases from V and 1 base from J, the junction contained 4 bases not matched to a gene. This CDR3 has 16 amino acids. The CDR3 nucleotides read TGCAGTGCTAGAGAGCTCGGGACAGGGTCCTACAATGAGCAGTTCTTC. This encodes CSARELGTGSYNEQFF.

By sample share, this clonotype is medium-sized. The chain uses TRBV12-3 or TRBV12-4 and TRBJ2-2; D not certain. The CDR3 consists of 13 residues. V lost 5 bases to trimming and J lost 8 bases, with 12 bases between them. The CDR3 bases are TGTGCCAGCAGTCCCTCACTCGTGGGGGAGCTGTTTTTT. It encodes CASSPSLVGELFF.

The CDR3 coding sequence is TGTGCCAGCAGCTGGTCGGGACGATCCGCTCGGGGCTACGAGCAGTACTTC. Protein product: CASSWSGRSARGYEQYF. The V call is TRBV7-2, the J call TRBJ2-7; D is possibly TRBD1 or TRBD2 (5 bases each). CDR3 length: 17 amino acids. Germline CDR1 and CDR2: SGHTA and FQGNSA. Deletions cut 4 bases from V and 3 bases from J, with 22 bases between.

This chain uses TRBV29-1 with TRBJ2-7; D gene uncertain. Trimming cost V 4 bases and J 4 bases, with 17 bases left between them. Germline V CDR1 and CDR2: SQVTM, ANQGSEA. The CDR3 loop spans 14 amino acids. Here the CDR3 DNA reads TGCAGCGTTGTGGGATCAGGTCGCGCTTACGAGCAGTACTTC. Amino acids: CSVVGSGRAYEQYF.

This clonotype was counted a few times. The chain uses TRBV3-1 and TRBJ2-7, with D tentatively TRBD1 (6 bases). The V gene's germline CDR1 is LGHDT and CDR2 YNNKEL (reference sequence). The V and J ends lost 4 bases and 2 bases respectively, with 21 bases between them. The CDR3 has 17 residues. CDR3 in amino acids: CASSRALLSGTPYEQYF. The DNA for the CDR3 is TGTGCCAGCAGCCGAGCACTCCTTTCCGGGACACCCTACGAGCAGTACTTC.

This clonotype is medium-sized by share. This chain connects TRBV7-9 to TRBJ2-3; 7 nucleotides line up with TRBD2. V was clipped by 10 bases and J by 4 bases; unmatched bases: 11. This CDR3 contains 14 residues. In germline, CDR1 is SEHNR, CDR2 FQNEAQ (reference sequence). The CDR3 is CATERGLTSDTQYF. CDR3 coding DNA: TGTGCCACCGAGCGGGGTCTTACCTCAGATACGCAGTATTTT.

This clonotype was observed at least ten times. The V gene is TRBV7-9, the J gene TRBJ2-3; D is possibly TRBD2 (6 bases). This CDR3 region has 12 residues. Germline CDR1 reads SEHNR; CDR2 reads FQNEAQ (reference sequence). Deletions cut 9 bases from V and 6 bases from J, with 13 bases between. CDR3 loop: CASRAAGDTQYF. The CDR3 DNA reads TGTGCCAGTCGAGCTGCGGGGGATACGCAGTATTTT.

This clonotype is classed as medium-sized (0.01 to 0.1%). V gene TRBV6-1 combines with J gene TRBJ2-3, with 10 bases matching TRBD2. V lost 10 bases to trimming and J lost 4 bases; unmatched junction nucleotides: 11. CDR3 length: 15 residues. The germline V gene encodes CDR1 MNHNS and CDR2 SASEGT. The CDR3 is CATLGEAGGPDTQYF. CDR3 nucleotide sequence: TGTGCCACCCTTGGAGAAGCGGGAGGGCCAGATACGCAGTATTTT.

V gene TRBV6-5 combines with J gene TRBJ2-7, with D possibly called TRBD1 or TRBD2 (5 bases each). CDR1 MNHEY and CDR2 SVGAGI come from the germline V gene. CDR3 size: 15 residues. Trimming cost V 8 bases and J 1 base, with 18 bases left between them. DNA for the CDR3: TGTGCCAGCCGCTTCGGGGCAGGGCAATCCTACGAGCAGTACTTC. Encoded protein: CASRFGAGQSYEQYF.

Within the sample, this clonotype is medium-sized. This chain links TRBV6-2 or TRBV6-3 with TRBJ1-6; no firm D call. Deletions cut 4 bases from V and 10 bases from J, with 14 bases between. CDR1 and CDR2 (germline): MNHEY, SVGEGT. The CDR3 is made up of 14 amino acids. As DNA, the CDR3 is TGTGCCAGCAGTTCCTTGGGTGCGAGGTCACCCCTCCACTTT. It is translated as CASSSLGARSPLHF.

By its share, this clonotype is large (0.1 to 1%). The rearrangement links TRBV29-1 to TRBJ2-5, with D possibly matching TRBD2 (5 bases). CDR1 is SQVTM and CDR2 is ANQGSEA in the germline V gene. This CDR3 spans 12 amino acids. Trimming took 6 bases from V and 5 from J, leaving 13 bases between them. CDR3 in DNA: TGCAGCGTGGGAGTTTCGGGGGAGACCCAGTACTTC. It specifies CSVGVSGETQYF.